This T cell receptor (beta chain) was recorded in a study of CD4+ T cells in melanoma. The protocol was immunoSEQ multiplex PCR, while the TCRdb copy is restricted to in-frame clones and leaves out a portion. The sample has 110,000 to 150,000 clones; about 90% are singletons. As regards this clone: Antigen: not known.

With 0 bases removed from V and 2 bases from J, the gap between germline ends came to 15 bases. This CDR3 has 17 residues. Germline CDR1 reads SGDLS; CDR2 reads YYNGEE. Broader study findings: A reported correlation linked neoantigen-specific CD4+ T cells to CD8+, macrophage and B cell function.

This receptor was identified in a human donor with melanoma. This sequence joins TRBV9 and TRBJ1-5; D is unresolved. CDR3 protein: CASSVGPGDDRNQPQHF. The CDR3 nucleotides are TGTGCCAGCAGCGTAGGGCCCGGGGATGACCGCAATCAGCCCCAGCATTTT. Supplemented by reference TRBV9 and TRBJ1-5, the full variable domain reads DSGVTQTPKHLITATGQRVTLRCSPRSGDLSVYWYQQSLDQGLQFLIQYYNGEERAKGNILERFSAQQFPDLHSELNLSSLELGDSALYFCASSVGPGDDRNQPQHFGDGTRLSIL.